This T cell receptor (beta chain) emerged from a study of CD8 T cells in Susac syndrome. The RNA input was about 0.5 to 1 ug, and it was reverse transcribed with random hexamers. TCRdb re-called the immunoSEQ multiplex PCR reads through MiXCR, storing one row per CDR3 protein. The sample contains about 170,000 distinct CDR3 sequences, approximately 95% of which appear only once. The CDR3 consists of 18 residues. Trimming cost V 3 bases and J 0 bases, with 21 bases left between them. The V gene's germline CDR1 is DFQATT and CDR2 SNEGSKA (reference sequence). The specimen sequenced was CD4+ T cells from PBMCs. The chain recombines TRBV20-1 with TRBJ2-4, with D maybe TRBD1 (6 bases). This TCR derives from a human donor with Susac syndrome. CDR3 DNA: TGCAGTGCTAGTCCGGGACAAACTTCTTTACTAGCCAAAAACATTCAGTACTTC. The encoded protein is CSASPGQTSLLAKNIQYF.